Sequencing of this TCR beta chain was carried out in a study of T cells in Graves' hyperthyroidism and ophthalmopathy (dated by TCRdb to about 2019). General notes on the study: Peripheral blood samples were taken at initial diagnosis, before any treatment was given. In over five Graves' hyperthyroidism patients, the study also compared T-cell repertoires from thyroid tissue with T-cell repertoires from blood. Following sampling, methimazole starting at 30 mg daily was given to hyperthyroidism patients, and high-dose intravenous methylprednisolone was given to ophthalmopathy patients. The paper describes TCR Vbeta CDR3 sequencing of 140 or so peripheral blood samples, made up of 43 ophthalmopathy patients, 70 to 75 hyperthyroidism patients and approximately 17 progressor patients. Prospective prediction of ophthalmopathy was tested in an independent validation cohort consisting of 18 to 20 hyperthyroidism patients and more than 15 patients who later progressed to ophthalmopathy. To identify TCR V-J signatures that set the groups apart, the researchers used a discovery cohort of about a hundred patients, made up of 43 with Graves' ophthalmopathy and 57 with stable Graves' hyperthyroidism. The roughly 100 discovery patients were randomly divided into training and test sets at a 7:3 ratio. General conclusions and limits of the study: In validation, the model predicted progression to ophthalmopathy a median of roughly 6.1 months before onset, with approximately 70% sensitivity and roughly 79% specificity. A model built on a 13 V-J signature distinguished ophthalmopathy from stable hyperthyroidism, reaching 87.88% sensitivity and around 81% specificity in cross-validation and 80%/75% in testing. No statistical method was used to fix the sample size in advance, and group allocation was not hidden from the investigators. Blood samples also contained most of the expanded thyroid clonotypes (frequency above 0.001), which suggests that blood repertoires may reflect thyroid immune responses.

This clonotype appeared a few times. Its antigen is unknown. No base qualities exist here, and no much larger clone lies one base off it. TCR beta CDR3 regions were amplified from RNA transcripts. The TCR CDR3 was subjected to a first round of RT-PCR using the HTBI primer set and the Qiagen OneStep RT-PCR kit. The libraries were constructed in a second round of multiplex PCR and then size-selected and purified. The libraries were sequenced on an Illumina HiSeq2000 using paired-end 100 bp reads. As for how the authors treated the data: SOAPnuke was used to process the raw data, with reads discarded if the reads contained adapters or uncalled bases, had a mean Phred below 15, or lacked an exact constant-primer or identifier match. COPE v1.2.5 was used to merge the high-quality paired reads, and each unique nucleotide sequence was defined as a clonotype. Clonotypes were aligned to IMGT TRBV, TRBD and TRBJ reference segments using MiTCR v1.1. The analysis included only V-J combinations with a frequency above 0.0001, which together covered 99.2% of the repertoires. A TCS score was defined as the ratio between F50 (clonal expansion) and ExV (chaos), using BLOSUM62-based TCRdist between CDR3 peptides within each V-J. Welch's t-statistics and random forest reduced roughly 530 V-J features to 10 to 15, which were used in a naive Bayes classifier (R e1071). TCRdb reran the public reads through fastp at Q25 and MiXCR, keeping productive beta chains. Under each unique CDR3 protein, matching rows form one entry showing the most common genes and DNA. These V and J calls originate from TCRdb's pipeline instead of the authors' own analysis. This sample holds fewer than 450,000 distinct CDR3 sequences; over 13% were observed only once. The ten top clones hold around 27% of the sample.

Moderately to severely active disease, a Clinical Activity Score of at least 3, a NOSPECS grade of at least 4, and a duration under 3 months were present in ophthalmopathy patients. Any patient with an uncontrolled infection, another autoimmune disease, pregnancy or lactation was excluded. Diagnoses relied on clinical symptoms, serum thyroxine and TRAb, thyroid ultrasound and orbital computed tomography. PBMCs were separated from about 10 ml of fresh peripheral blood using Ficoll-Paque density gradient centrifugation. Total RNA was extracted using Trizol reagent, and RNA quality was assessed on an Agilent 2100 Bioanalyzer. Reading the germline V gene gives CDR1 SGHTA and CDR2 FQGNSA. V is clipped by 6 bases and J by 1 base, and the sequence between their germline boundaries is 13 bases long. The CDR3 runs 14 residues from the cysteine to the phenylalanine. The retained sequence is limited to the CDR3, 42 bases, with the frame set at the first base.

The chain is made from TRBV7-2 and TRBJ2-7; the D gene cannot be named for sure. This TCR was sampled from a man in his forties or fifties with Graves' ophthalmopathy. The sample taken for sequencing was blood. The DNA reads as follows: TGTGCCAGCAGGCCGCAACAGAATTCCTACGAGCAGTACTTC. It encodes CASRPQQNSYEQYF.